The clone carrying this T cell receptor (beta chain) was seen more than once but under ten times. Its antigen is still unknown. This record belongs to a study of vaccination effects on CD4 cells after COVID-19. Under the ViraFEST assay, PBMC were stimulated with viral peptide pools so that antigen-specific CD4+ T cells expanded. Sequencing was performed afterwards. Isolating CD4+ T cells followed approximately 10 days of culture. Two doses of BNT162b2 or mRNA-1273 vaccine were administered to participants. This CDR3 has 15 amino acids. CDR1 is MNHEY, CDR2 SVGAGI, per germline. Trimming cost V 6 bases and J 2 bases, with 16 bases left between them. Clones were sequenced by immunoSEQ multiplex PCR, and TCRdb holds only the in-frame ones, with some missing. Seen here are 64,000 or so clones, 75% to 85% observed once, and the top ten hold about 2.1%.

The origin of this receptor is a human donor who received a COVID-19 vaccine. The chain has TRBV6-5 and TRBJ1-2; the D is unclear. Material: CD4+ T cells from PBMCs cultured with HCoV-OC43 spike peptides, obtained after COVID-19 vaccination. The sample's subset: HCoV-OC43 spike overlapping peptide pool stimulation. CDR3: CASSPRRLLNYGYTF. The CDR3 coding sequence is TGTGCCAGCAGCCCCCGCCGACTTTTAAACTATGGCTACACCTTC.